The present T cell receptor beta chain was sequenced within a study of shared clonotypes between healthy human individuals. Germline values: CDR1 MNHEY, CDR2 SMNVEV (reference sequence). The CDR3 sequence is 13 residues long. Trimming took off 8 bases at V and 7 bases at J, with 18 bases between the two ends. Naive CD8 isolation took CD45RO-negative cells positively selected for CCR7 and excluded terminally differentiated effector memory CD45RA+ cells. The genomic DNA of each subset was split evenly across several immunoSEQ plates. The table came from immunoSEQ multiplex PCR; TCRdb's copy has only in-frame clones and leaves some out. The sample has roughly 890,000 clones; 92% are singletons.

The chain recombines TRBV27 with TRBJ2-7; D may be TRBD1 (5 bases). This sequence originates from a man aged 30-40 years in good health. Sequenced input: naive CD8+ T cells sorted from blood. CDR3 region: CASRQRGRSEQYF. The DNA of the CDR3 is TGTGCCAGCCGTCAAAGGGGCCGCAGTGAGCAGTACTTC.